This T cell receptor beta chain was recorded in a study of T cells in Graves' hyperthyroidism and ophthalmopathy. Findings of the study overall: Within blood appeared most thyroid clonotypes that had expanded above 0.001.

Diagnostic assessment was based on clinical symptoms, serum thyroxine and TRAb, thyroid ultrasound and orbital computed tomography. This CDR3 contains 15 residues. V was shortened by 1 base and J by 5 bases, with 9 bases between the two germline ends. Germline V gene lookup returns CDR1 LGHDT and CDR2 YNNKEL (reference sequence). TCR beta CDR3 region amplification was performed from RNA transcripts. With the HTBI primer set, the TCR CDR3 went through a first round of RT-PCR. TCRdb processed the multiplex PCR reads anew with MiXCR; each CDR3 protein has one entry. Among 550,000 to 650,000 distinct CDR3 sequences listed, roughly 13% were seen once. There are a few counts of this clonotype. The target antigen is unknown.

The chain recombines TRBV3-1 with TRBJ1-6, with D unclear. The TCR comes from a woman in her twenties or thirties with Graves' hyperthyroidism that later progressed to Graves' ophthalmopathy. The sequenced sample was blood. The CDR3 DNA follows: TGTGCCAGCAGCCAAGTTGGAGGGAATAATTCACCCCTCCACTTT. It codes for CASSQVGGNNSPLHF.